This record concerns one TCR beta chain sequence. Antigen unknown. This entry comes from a study of vaccination and CD4 T cells after COVID-19. Stated treatment: approximately nine-day PBMC culture with coronavirus spike peptide pools or control peptides (ViraFEST assay). T cells were expanded with peptide pools, and expanded clonotypes were identified by TCR sequencing. Wells that each held a few million PBMCs were cultured with around 9.9 IU/ml IL-2 and about 9.8 ug/ml peptide pools. The CDR3 runs to 11 residues. Deletions cut 3 bases from V and 8 bases from J, with 10 bases between. Germline-derived CDR1 and CDR2 are DFQATT and SNEGSKA (reference sequence). Cultured CD4+ T-cell DNA underwent Oncomine TCR Beta short-read sequencing. After culture, CD4+ T cells served as the source for genomic DNA extraction. Each CDR3 protein gets one entry after TCRdb re-called the PCR reads with MiXCR. The table shows just under 20,000 distinct CDR3 sequences, with over 55% occurring only once.

This clonotype was sampled from a human donor who had recovered from COVID-19. The rearrangement joins TRBV20-1 to TRBJ1-2; D remains ambiguous. The sequenced material came from CD4+ T cells from blood, cultured in vitro. CDR3 nucleotides: TGCAGTGCTAGCCCGACCACGGGCTACACCTTC. As protein: CSASPTTGYTF.